The subject of this entry is one T cell receptor beta chain. This sample is drawn from a study of PD-L1 blockade in urothelial cancer. In the study overall: Males with bladder-origin urothelial cancer made up about 90% of the roughly 30 patients. Researchers looked at the blood 3 weeks (second dose) and 6 weeks after treatment began.

As to time point: pretreatment peripheral blood. Anywhere from 1 to 8 samples came from each patient, spanning pretreatment and on-treatment. Sequenced by immunoSEQ multiplex PCR; TCRdb stores in-frame clones only, minus some. The table includes around 70,000 clones, roughly 84% detected once. Unmatched junction bases numbered 6, after V lost 6 bases and J lost 0 bases. The CDR3 totals 15 residues. Germline lookup yields CDR1 SNHLY and CDR2 FYNNEI. The sequencing used PBMCs, collected around atezolizumab (anti-PD-L1) treatment. The TCR originated in a woman aged 70-85 years with urothelial cancer. The genes are TRBV2 and TRBJ1-2; 8 bases agree with TRBD1. CDR3 in amino acids: CASRAQGVSNYGYTF. CDR3 nucleotides: TGTGCCAGCAGAGCACAGGGGGTTTCTAACTATGGCTACACCTTC.